Following are 9 T cell receptor beta chains from one sample sequenced in a study of cytomegalovirus exposure and HLA in healthy donors. Researchers ran the PCR with 60 Vbeta and 13 Jbeta primers. Libraries were prepared by immunoSEQ multiplex PCR; TCRdb keeps only in-frame clonotypes and omits some of them. The sample records 35,000 to 50,000 clones, roughly 60% being singletons. Input material: PBMCs. These receptors all stem from a man aged 55 to 70 in good health and CMV-seropositive.

This clone appeared a single time. The chain recombines TRBV2 with TRBJ2-3; TRBD1 is a possible D gene (6 bases). The CDR3 spans 14 residues. The germline V gene has CDR1 SNHLY and CDR2 FYNNEI. V was trimmed by 3 bases and J by 4 bases, leaving 11 bases between them. CDR3 in DNA: TGTGCCAGCAGTGATAGGGCAGGGGCAGATACGCAGTATTTT. Its protein is CASSDRAGADTQYF.

This clone was picked up a small number of times. The genes are TRBV6-5 and TRBJ1-1, with D maybe TRBD1 (5 bases). The CDR3 spans 12 residues. V lost 10 bases, J lost 3 bases, and 12 bases lay in between. CDR1 MNHEY and CDR2 SVGAGI come from the germline V gene. CDR3 region: CATQRGDTEAFF. The CDR3 region has the DNA TGTGCCACCCAGCGGGGCGACACTGAAGCTTTCTTT.

J is TRBJ2-7 and V is TRBV9, with a possible D match to TRBD1 (6 bases). Germline values: CDR1 SGDLS, CDR2 YYNGEE. The CDR3 sequence is 15 residues long. V lost 0 bases and J lost 3, with 13 bases in between. CDR3 amino acids: CASSVGAGVDYEQYF. The CDR3 DNA sequence: TGTGCCAGCAGCGTAGGGGCAGGGGTAGACTACGAGCAGTACTTC.

The chain couples TRBV6-1 to TRBJ1-4; 7 bases agree with TRBD1. This CDR3 contains 14 residues. The germline gives CDR1 MNHNS, CDR2 SASEGT. V shed 7 bases, J shed 5 bases, and the junction held 7 bases outside the gene matches. CDR3 sequence (DNA): TGTGCCAGCACCCAGACAGGGCCAAATGAAAAACTGTTTTTT. Encoded protein: CASTQTGPNEKLFF.

This chain uses TRBV5-4 with TRBJ2-1, with TRBD2 matching 7 bases. The CDR3 contains 17 residues. V lost 3 bases and J lost 5; bases outside the gene matches: 14. From germline, CDR1 is SGHNT and CDR2 YYREEE (reference sequence). The CDR3 spells CASSSKRGDDYDNEQFF. As DNA, the CDR3 is TGTGCCAGCAGCTCCAAGCGGGGAGATGATTATGACAATGAGCAGTTCTTC.

The chain combines TRBV5-4 with TRBJ1-2; 9 nucleotides align to TRBD1. CDR1 and CDR2 from the germline V gene are SGHNT and YYREEE (reference sequence). V trimming: 4 bases; J trimming: 6 bases; junction bases outside the gene matches: 13. The CDR3 runs 16 residues. The CDR3 DNA reads TGTGCCAGCAGCATAACCGGGACAGGGACCATGGATGGCTACACCTTC. This sequence encodes CASSITGTGTMDGYTF.

This sequence joins TRBV5-1 and TRBJ1-4; 10 bases are shared with TRBD1. Trimming took 5 bases from V and 6 from J; bases not matched to a gene: 16. CDR3 size: 18 residues. CDR1 and CDR2 (germline): SGHRS, YFSETQ. The CDR3, as DNA: TGCGCCAGCAGTTTTGGAGGGACAGGGGCAGCCATGGATGAAAAACTGTTTTTT. Protein product: CASSFGGTGAAMDEKLFF.

This chain connects TRBV7-8 to TRBJ1-1; D is unclear. Trimming removed 4 bases from V and 2 bases from J, with 14 bases in between. CDR1 and CDR2 (germline): SGHVS, FQNEAQ. The CDR3 runs to 15 residues. CDR3 region: CASSSMGRANTEAFF. The CDR3 coding sequence is TGTGCCAGCAGCTCCATGGGGAGGGCCAACACTGAAGCTTTCTTT.

The V and J genes are TRBV5-4 and TRBJ2-7; 9 bases align to TRBD2. The germline V gene encodes CDR1 SGHNT and CDR2 YYREEE (reference sequence). V lost 4 bases to trimming and J lost 4 bases; unmatched junction nucleotides: 9. This CDR3 is 15 amino acids long. The CDR3 DNA sequence: TGTGCCAGCAGCGTGGAGGGACTAGCTCTTTACGAGCAGTACTTC. Protein sequence: CASSVEGLALYEQYF.